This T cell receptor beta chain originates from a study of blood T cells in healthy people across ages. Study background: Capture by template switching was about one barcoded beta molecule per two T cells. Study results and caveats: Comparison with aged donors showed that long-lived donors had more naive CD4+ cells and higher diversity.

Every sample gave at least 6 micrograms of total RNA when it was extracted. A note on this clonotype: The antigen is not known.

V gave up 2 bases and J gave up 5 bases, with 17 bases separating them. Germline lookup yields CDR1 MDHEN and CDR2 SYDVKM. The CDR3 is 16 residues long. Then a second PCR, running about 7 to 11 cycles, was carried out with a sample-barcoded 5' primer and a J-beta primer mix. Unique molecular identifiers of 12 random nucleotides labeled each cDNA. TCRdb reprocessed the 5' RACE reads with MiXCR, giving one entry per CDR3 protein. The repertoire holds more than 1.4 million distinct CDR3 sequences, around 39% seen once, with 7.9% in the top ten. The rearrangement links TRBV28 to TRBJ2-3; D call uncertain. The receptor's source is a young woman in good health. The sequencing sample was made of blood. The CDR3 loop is CASSLEQTLPGDTQYF. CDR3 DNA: TGTGCCAGCAGTTTAGAACAGACGCTACCAGGAGATACGCAGTATTTT.